This T cell receptor beta chain was sequenced for a study of T cell responses to AZD1222 COVID-19 vaccine (dated by TCRdb to about 2021). A note on the overall study: A total of about 230 trial participants underwent TCR sequencing, of whom some 210 received two doses of AZD1222 and about 26 received two doses of the MenACWY control vaccine. Trial participants were enrolled by age into subgroups of 18-55, 56-69 and 70-plus years, and roughly 160, 29 and 62 TCR-sequenced participants, respectively, were included in these subgroups.

With respect to this clone: Its target antigen remains unknown. Base qualities are not recorded, but no much larger clone differs from it by a single base.

Interpreted using the paper, the time point label stands for: about 28 days (+/-7) after the second vaccine dose. The treatment or condition label on this specimen signifies: meningococcal conjugate vaccine given as trial control. Vaccinee samples were obtained from the UK trials COV001 and COV002, which included a single-blind randomized controlled phase 2/3 trial of AZD1222 (ChAdOx1 nCoV-19) in healthy adults. Trial participant PBMC samples were collected at day 0 and day 28 after the second dose for TCRbeta chain sequencing. The CDR3 regions of human TCRbeta chains were subjected to immunosequencing. For the original study's pipeline: Repertoire TCRs were matched against a reference library of SARS-CoV-2-specific TCRs generated with the MIRA antigen-specificity platform. Breadth was defined as the fraction of unique TCRs that were SARS-CoV-2-associated, and depth was defined as the fraction of total T cells that were SARS-CoV-2-associated. Each spike-specific TCR was assigned to its reactive spike region and to a CD4 or CD8 class using the MIRA data. Log10-transformed breadth and depth values were compared by one-way ANOVA with Sidak's multiple comparisons tests. TCRdb mirrors the immuneACCESS table, restricted to in-frame sequences. Some clones are absent from its copies; in checked studies, under half trace to an unresolved V gene, and the reason for the others is unknown. The DNA was the basis for D and trimming; V, J and clone size are from that table. Across this sample there are approximately 180,000 clones, with 85% to 95% seen only once. Together, the top ten hold around 0.96% of the sample.

Results and caveats for the whole study, not just this receptor: A significant rise in spike-specific TCR breadth and depth was observed after two AZD1222 doses relative to day 0 and relative to MenACWY recipients. No day 14 peak-response samples were available, so repertoires were characterized only after the peak T cell response. In the small 56-69-year group, the increase in depth fell short of significance, most likely because of low power. Participants were mostly white British, with more females than males. The authors suggested clonal diversity may have been underestimated. Conclusions about previously exposed vaccinees were limited because only six AZD1222 recipients were SARS-CoV-2 seropositive at baseline. Reportedly, close to half of the unique spike-specific TCRs recognized epitopes lying outside the regions that are mutated in the B.1.351 and B.1.1.7 variants. The vaccine-associated CD4 TCRs covered the entire spike protein, and the dominant responses fell in regions 160-218 and 743-854.

This clonotype was sampled from an adult who received the MenACWY meningococcal vaccine as a control. The sequencing here drew on peripheral blood, taken 28 days after the second dose of the MenACWY control vaccine.

The nucleotides read TGCGCCAGCAGCTTATCCCTGAATCAGCCCCAGCATTTT. The resulting protein is CASSLSLNQPQHF. The chain is made from TRBV5-1 and TRBJ1-5, with the D gene not confidently named. The CDR3, cysteine through phenylalanine, is 13 amino acids long. Only the CDR3 part of the read is kept: 39 bases, read in frame from the first base. The junction shows trimming of 2 bases on V and 4 bases on J, plus 7 bases between the germline ends. CDR1 is given as SGHRS and CDR2 as YFSETQ, both from the germline V gene. With all but the CDR3 taken from the reference TRBV5-1 and TRBJ1-5 genes, the full variable domain is: KAGVTQTPRYLIKTRGQQVTLSCSPISGHRSVSWYQQTPGQGLQFLFEYFSETQRNKGNFPGRFSGRQFSNSRSEMNVSTLELGDSALYLCASSLSLNQPQHFGDGTRLSIL.